A selection of T cell receptor beta chains follows, all from one sample in a study of blood T cell repertoires in COVID-19. Only in-frame clones appear in the TCRdb table, and some are missing; sequencing was by immunoSEQ multiplex PCR. The table lists about 410,000 clones, 75% to 90% of them singletons, with roughly 1.5% in the top ten. Sample: peripheral blood. These receptors were taken from a woman aged 35 to 49 with COVID-19, enrolled during active disease. Both conserved end residues are part of each CDR3. A D gene is named only where the DNA matches it firmly. Part of the rows lack a size; the others show once, few, many or a class for expanded clones.

V	J	D	size	DNA	CDR3
TRBV4-2	TRBJ1-5	NA	NA	TGTGCCAGCAGCCAAGAAATCTTTAGCAATCAGCCCCAGCATTTT	CASSQEIFSNQPQHF
TRBV28	TRBJ1-2	NA	NA	TGTGCCAGCAGCCCTTACAGGGCATATGGCTACACCTTC	CASSPYRAYGYTF
TRBV28	TRBJ1-1	NA	NA	TGTGCCAGCAGTGCCCCGGTGAGGTGGACACTGAACACTGAAGCTTTCTTT	CASSAPVRWTLNTEAFF
TRBV2	TRBJ1-5	NA	NA	TGTGCCAGCAGAGGAAGGGGAGGGGGCAATCAGCCCCAGCATTTT	CASRGRGGGNQPQHF
TRBV11-2	TRBJ1-2	NA	NA	TGTGCCAGCAGCTACAGGAACTATGGCTACACCTTC	CASSYRNYGYTF
TRBV5-1	TRBJ1-2	NA	NA	TGCGCCAGCAGCGGGCAGATAAACTATGGCTACACCTTC	CASSGQINYGYTF
TRBV6-4	TRBJ2-1	TRBD2	NA	TGTGCCAGCAGTGACGGGACTAGCGGGGGTAATGAGCAGTTCTTC	CASSDGTSGGNEQFF
TRBV4-1	TRBJ2-7	TRBD2	NA	TGCGCCAGCAGCCGTACTAGCGGGCTGAGCTCCTACGAGCAGTACTTC	CASSRTSGLSSYEQYF
TRBV28	TRBJ2-4	TRBD1	NA	TGTGCCAGCAGTGGGCCAGGGGGCTGGGGGGCCAAAAACATTCAGTACTTC	CASSGPGGWGAKNIQYF
TRBV29-1	TRBJ2-7	NA	NA	TGCAGCGTGAGACATAGCTCCTACGAGCAGTACTTC	CSVRHSSYEQYF
TRBV28	TRBJ2-7	NA	few	TGTGCCAGCAGTTTATTTCGGACAGAGAATTACGAGCAGTACTTC	CASSLFRTENYEQYF
TRBV5-1	TRBJ2-2	NA	NA	TGCGCCAGCAGCAGTCACAGGGAAAACACCGGGGAGCTGTTTTTT	CASSSHRENTGELFF
TRBV24-1	TRBJ2-3	NA	NA	TGTGCCACCAGTGAACCCGACAGCTCTAGCACAGATACGCAGTATTTT	CATSEPDSSSTDTQYF
TRBV4-3	TRBJ2-7	TRBD2	NA	TGCGCCAGCAGCCAAGATCGGACTAGCGGGTCCTACGAGCAGTACTTC	CASSQDRTSGSYEQYF
TRBV9	TRBJ2-1	TRBD2	NA	TGTGCCAGCAGCGTAGTTTCTAGCGGGGGCAATGAGCAGTTCTTC	CASSVVSSGGNEQFF
TRBV19	TRBJ2-5	TRBD2	NA	TGTGCCAGTATCTCCTTGGGGCGGGAGGGAAAAGAGACCCAGTACTTC	CASISLGREGKETQYF
TRBV10-3	TRBJ2-2	TRBD2	NA	TGTGCCATCAGCTTCGGGACTAGCTGGAACACCGGGGAGCTGTTTTTT	CAISFGTSWNTGELFF
TRBV5-6	TRBJ1-2	NA	few	TGTGCCAGCAGCCTAGACAGCTATGGCTACACCTTC	CASSLDSYGYTF
TRBV7-2	TRBJ1-6	NA	NA	TGTGCCAGCAGGAGGGGGAGCTCCTATAATTCACCCCTCCACTTT	CASRRGSSYNSPLHF
TRBV28	TRBJ1-6	NA	NA	TGTGCCAGCAGTCTAGGAGGGGAGGGCAATTCACCCCTCCACTTT	CASSLGGEGNSPLHF
TRBV7-9	TRBJ1-5	NA	NA	TGTGCCAGCAGCCAGGGCTATCAGCCCCAGCATTTT	CASSQGYQPQHF
TRBV7-2	TRBJ1-1	TRBD1	NA	TGTGCCAGCAGCTTCACCCGGGACAGGCCGTCTGAAGCTTTCTTT	CASSFTRDRPSEAFF
TRBV5-1	TRBJ2-1	TRBD2	NA	TGCGCCAGCAGCCCCCGGACTAGCGGGATCTACAATGAGCAGTTCTTC	CASSPRTSGIYNEQFF
TRBV7-6	TRBJ2-1	TRBD2	NA	TGTGCCAGCAGCTTAGCTAGCGGGAGTCTGAATGAGCAGTTCTTC	CASSLASGSLNEQFF
TRBV27	TRBJ2-3	NA	once	TGTGCCAGCAGTTTAGCGGGAAAACGCACAGATACGCAGTATTTT	CASSLAGKRTDTQYF
TRBV19	TRBJ2-1	TRBD2	NA	TGTGCCAGTACCTCAAGACTAGCGGGAGGGGGCGATGAGCAGTTCTTC	CASTSRLAGGGDEQFF
TRBV28	TRBJ2-1	NA	NA	TGTGCCAGCAGTCCCCCCTCTGAGCATGACAATGAGCAGTTCTTC	CASSPPSEHDNEQFF
TRBV12-3/TRBV12-4	TRBJ1-1	NA	NA	TGTGCCAGCAGTTTAGATCCCCGGTTTAAAGCTTTCTTT	CASSLDPRFKAFF
TRBV9	TRBJ1-2	NA	NA	TGTGCCAGCAGCGTAGCTGTGAGAGGCCCCCCGAGGAGCTACACCTTC	CASSVAVRGPPRSYTF
TRBV7-2	TRBJ2-2	TRBD1	once	TGTGCCAGTGACAGGGGTCGGACCGGGGAGCTGTTTTTT	CASDRGRTGELFF
TRBV6-2/TRBV6-3	TRBJ2-7	TRBD1	NA	TGTGCCAGCAGTTACTCGACGGACAGGGGATCCCACGAGCAGTACTTC	CASSYSTDRGSHEQYF
TRBV11-1	TRBJ1-3	NA	NA	TGTGCCAGCAGCTCAGGATGGACAGACGGAAACACCATATATTTT	CASSSGWTDGNTIYF
TRBV3-1/TRBV3-2	TRBJ1-5	TRBD1	NA	TGTGCCAGCAGCCGGACAGGGAATAGCAATCAGCCCCAGCATTTT	CASSRTGNSNQPQHF
TRBV30	TRBJ1-2	TRBD1	NA	TGTGCCTGGGATCCGGGACAGCATAGTAACTATGGCTACACCTTC	CAWDPGQHSNYGYTF
TRBV24-1	TRBJ1-1	NA	NA	TGTGCCACCAGTGATTTGGAGGGCTCTGAAGCTTTCTTT	CATSDLEGSEAFF
TRBV12-5	TRBJ2-7	TRBD1	NA	TGTGCTAGTGGCCCGGGACAGGGGGCTCCCCACGAGCAGTACTTC	CASGPGQGAPHEQYF
TRBV19	TRBJ1-5	TRBD1	NA	TGTGCCAGTAGTATCCCCTCGGGACAGAGAATTTATAGCAATCAGCCCCAGCATTTT	CASSIPSGQRIYSNQPQHF
TRBV28	TRBJ2-5	NA	NA	TGTGCCAGCAGCGGCGGATTACAAGAGACCCAGTACTTC	CASSGGLQETQYF
TRBV15	TRBJ2-7	TRBD2	NA	TGTGCCACCAGCAGTATAATAGGACTAGCGGCAAAAATTCGCTACGAGCAGTACTTC	CATSSIIGLAAKIRYEQYF
TRBV11-2	TRBJ2-2	NA	NA	TGTGCCAGCAGCTCCCCGACTAGGTCAAACACCGGGGAGCTGTTTTTT	CASSSPTRSNTGELFF
TRBV9	TRBJ1-1	NA	once	TGTGCCAGCAGCCTCGGACCTACTGGAGGCACTGAAGCTTTCTTT	CASSLGPTGGTEAFF
TRBV28	TRBJ1-2	NA	few	TGTGCCAGCACCCGCTTACGGGGGGGTGGTAGCTACACCTTC	CASTRLRGGGSYTF
TRBV28	TRBJ1-1	NA	NA	TGTGCCAGCAGTAGAGACAGCACTGAAGCTTTCTTT	CASSRDSTEAFF
TRBV30	TRBJ1-4	NA	once	TGTGCCTGGAGTGTATTGGCGGCAGCTCCCCGGGAAAAACTGTTTTTT	CAWSVLAAAPREKLFF
TRBV30	TRBJ1-5	NA	NA	TGTGCCTGGAGTGGACAGACCCAGAGCAATCAGCCCCAGCATTTT	CAWSGQTQSNQPQHF